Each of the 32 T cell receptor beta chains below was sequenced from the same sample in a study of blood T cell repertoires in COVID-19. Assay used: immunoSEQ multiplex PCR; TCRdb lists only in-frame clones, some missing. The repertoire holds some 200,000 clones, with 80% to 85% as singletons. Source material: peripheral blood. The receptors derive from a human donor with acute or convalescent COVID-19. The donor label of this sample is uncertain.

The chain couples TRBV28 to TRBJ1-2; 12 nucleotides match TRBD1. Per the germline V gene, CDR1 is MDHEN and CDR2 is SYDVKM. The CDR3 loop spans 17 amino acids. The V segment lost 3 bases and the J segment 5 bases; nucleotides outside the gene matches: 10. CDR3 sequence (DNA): TGTGCCAGCAGTTTCACGAATACGGGACAGGGGGCTTATGGCTACACCTTC. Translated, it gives CASSFTNTGQGAYGYTF.

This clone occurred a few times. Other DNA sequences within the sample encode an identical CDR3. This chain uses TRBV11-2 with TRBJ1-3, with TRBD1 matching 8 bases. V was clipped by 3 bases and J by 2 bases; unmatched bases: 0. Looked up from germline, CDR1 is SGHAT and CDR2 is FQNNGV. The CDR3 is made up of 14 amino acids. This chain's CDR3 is CASSLDRAGNTIYF. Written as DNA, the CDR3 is TGTGCCAGCAGCTTGGACAGGGCTGGAAACACCATATATTTT.

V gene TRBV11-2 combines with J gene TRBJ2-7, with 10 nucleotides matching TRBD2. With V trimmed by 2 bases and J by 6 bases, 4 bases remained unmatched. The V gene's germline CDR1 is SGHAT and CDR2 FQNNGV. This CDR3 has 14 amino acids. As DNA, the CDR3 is TGTGCCAGCAGCTTAAGCGGGGGGGCCGGCGAGCAGTACTTC. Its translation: CASSLSGGAGEQYF.

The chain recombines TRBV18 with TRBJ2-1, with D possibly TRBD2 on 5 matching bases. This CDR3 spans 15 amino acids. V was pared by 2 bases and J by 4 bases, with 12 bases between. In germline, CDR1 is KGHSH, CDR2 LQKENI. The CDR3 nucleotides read TGTGCCAGCTCACCAGGACGGGAACCTTACAATGAGCAGTTCTTC. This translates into CASSPGREPYNEQFF.

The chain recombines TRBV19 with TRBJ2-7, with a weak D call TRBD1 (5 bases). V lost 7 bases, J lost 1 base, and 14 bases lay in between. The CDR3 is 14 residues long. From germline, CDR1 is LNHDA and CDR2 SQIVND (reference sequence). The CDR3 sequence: CASKFGRASYEQYF. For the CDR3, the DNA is TGTGCCAGTAAGTTCGGCAGGGCGTCCTACGAGCAGTACTTC.

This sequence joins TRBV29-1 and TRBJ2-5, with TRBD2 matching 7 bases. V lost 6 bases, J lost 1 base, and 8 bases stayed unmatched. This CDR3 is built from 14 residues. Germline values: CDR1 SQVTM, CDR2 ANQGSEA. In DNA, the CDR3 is TGCAGCGTGGGACCGGGACTAACCCAAGAGACCCAGTACTTC. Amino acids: CSVGPGLTQETQYF.

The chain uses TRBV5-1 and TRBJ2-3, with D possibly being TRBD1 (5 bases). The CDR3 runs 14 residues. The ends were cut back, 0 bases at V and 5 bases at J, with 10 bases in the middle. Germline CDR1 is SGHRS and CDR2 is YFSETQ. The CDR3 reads CASSLAQQGDTQYF. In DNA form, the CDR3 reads TGCGCCAGCAGCTTGGCCCAGCAGGGAGATACGCAGTATTTT.

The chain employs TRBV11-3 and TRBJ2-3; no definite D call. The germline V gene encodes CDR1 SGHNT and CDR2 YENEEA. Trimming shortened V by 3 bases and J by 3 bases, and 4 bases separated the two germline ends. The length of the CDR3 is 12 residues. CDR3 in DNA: TGTGCCAGCAGCTTTAGTACAGATACGCAGTATTTT. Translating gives CASSFSTDTQYF.

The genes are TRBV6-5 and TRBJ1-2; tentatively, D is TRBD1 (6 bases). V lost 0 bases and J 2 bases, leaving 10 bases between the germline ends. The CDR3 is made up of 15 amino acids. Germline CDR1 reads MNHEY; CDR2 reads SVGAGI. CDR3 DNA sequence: TGTGCCAGCAGTTACTCAGACAGGAACAACTATGGCTACACCTTC. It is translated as CASSYSDRNNYGYTF.

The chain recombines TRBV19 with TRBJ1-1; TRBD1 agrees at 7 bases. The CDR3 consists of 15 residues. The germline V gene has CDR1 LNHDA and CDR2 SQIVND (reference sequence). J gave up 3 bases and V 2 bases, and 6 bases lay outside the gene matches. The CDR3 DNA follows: TGTGCCAGTAGTATAAACAGGGGCTACGACACTGAAGCTTTCTTT. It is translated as CASSINRGYDTEAFF.

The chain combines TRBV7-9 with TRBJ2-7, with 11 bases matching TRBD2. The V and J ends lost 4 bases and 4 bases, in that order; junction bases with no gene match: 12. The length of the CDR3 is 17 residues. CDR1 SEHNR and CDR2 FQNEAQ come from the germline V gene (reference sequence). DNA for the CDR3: TGTGCCAGCAGCTCTACCGGACTAGCGGGTAGCAGGTACGAGCAGTACTTC. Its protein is CASSSTGLAGSRYEQYF. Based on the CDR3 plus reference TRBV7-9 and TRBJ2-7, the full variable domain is DTGVSQNPRHKITKRGQNVTFRCDPISEHNRLYWYRQTLGQGPEFLTYFQNEAQLEKSRLLSDRFSAERPKGSFSTLEIQRTEQGDSAMYLCASSSTGLAGSRYEQYFGPGTRLTVT.

CDR3 residues: CASRPGQGIGGSYEQYF. In nucleotides, the CDR3 is TGTGCCAGCCGACCGGGACAGGGAATCGGAGGATCCTACGAGCAGTACTTC. The V and J genes are TRBV2 and TRBJ2-7, with 9 positions matching TRBD1. The CDR3 consists of 17 residues. The germline V gene encodes CDR1 SNHLY and CDR2 FYNNEI. V lost 8 bases to trimming and J lost 1 base; unmatched junction nucleotides: 15.

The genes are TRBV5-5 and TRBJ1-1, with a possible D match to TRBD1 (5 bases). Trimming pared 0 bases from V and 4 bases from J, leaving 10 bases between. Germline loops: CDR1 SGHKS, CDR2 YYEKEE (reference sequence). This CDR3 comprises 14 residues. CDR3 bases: TGTGCCAGCAGCTTGGTCGGGGGGGGCACTGAAGCTTTCTTT. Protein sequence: CASSLVGGGTEAFF.

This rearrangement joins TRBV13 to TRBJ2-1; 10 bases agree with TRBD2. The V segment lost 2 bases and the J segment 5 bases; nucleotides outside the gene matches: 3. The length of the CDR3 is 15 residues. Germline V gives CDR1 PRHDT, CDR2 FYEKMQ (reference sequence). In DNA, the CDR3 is TGTGCCAGCAGCTTATTGCTAGCGGGGGACAATGAGCAGTTCTTC. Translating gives CASSLLLAGDNEQFF.

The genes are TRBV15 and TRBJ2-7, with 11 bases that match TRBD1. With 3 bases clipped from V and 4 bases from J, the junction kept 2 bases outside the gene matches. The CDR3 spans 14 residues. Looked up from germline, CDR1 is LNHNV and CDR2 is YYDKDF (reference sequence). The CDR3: CATSRDRGPYEQYF. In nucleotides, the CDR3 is TGTGCCACCAGCAGGGACAGGGGGCCTTACGAGCAGTACTTC.

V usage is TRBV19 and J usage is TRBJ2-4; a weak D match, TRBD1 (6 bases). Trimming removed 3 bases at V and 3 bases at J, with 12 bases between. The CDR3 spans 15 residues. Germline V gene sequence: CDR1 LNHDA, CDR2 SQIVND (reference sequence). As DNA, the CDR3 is TGTGCCAGTAGTATGGGCCGGGACAACAAAAACATTCAGTACTTC. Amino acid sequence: CASSMGRDNKNIQYF.

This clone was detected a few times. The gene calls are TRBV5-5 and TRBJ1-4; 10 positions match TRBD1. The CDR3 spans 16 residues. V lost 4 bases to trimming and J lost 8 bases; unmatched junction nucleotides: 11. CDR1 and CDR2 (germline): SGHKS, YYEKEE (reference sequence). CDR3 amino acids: CASSADRGGMVEKLFF. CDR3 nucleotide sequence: TGTGCCAGCAGCGCGGACAGGGGGGGAATGGTCGAAAAACTGTTTTTT. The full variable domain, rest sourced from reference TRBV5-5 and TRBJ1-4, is DAGVTQSPTHLIKTRGQQVTLRCSPISGHKSVSWYQQVLGQGPQFIFQYYEKEERGRGNFPDRFSARQFPNYSSELNVNALLLGDSALYLCASSADRGGMVEKLFFGSGTQLSVL.

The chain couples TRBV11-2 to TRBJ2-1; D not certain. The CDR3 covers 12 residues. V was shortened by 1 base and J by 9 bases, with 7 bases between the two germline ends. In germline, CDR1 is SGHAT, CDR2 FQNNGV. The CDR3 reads CASSLGLGEQFF. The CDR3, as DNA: TGTGCCAGCAGCTTAGGACTGGGTGAGCAGTTCTTC.

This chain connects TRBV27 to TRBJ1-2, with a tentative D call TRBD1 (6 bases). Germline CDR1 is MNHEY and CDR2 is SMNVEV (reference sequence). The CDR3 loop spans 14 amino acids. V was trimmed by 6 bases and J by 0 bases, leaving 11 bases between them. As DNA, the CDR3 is TGTGCCAGCAGGAGGACAGCTACTAACTATGGCTACACCTTC. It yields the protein CASRRTATNYGYTF.

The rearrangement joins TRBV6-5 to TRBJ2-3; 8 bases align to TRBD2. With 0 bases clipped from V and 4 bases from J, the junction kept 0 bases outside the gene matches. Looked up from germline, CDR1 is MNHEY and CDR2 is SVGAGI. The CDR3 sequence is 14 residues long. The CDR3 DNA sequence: TGTGCCAGCAGTTACTCTAGCGGGGCAGATACGCAGTATTTT. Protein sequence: CASSYSSGADTQYF.

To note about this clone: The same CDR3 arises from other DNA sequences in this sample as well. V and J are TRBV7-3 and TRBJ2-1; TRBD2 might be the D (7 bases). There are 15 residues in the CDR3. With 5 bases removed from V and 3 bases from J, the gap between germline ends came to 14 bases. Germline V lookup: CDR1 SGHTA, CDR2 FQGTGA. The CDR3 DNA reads TGTGCCAGCAGCCTAGGGGGGGCGAGCTACAATGAGCAGTTCTTC. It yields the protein CASSLGGASYNEQFF.

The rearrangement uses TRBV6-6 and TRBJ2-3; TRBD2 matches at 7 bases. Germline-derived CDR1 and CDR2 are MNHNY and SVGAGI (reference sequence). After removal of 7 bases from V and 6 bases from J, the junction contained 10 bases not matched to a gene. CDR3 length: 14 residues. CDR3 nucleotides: TGTGCCAGCACCGGATCCGGGAGGCCGGATACGCAGTATTTT. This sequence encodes CASTGSGRPDTQYF.

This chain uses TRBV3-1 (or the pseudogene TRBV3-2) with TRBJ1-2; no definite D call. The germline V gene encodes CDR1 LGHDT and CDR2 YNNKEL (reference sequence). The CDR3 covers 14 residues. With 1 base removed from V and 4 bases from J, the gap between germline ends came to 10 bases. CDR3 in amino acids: CASSQGGRIYGYTF. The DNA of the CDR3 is TGTGCCAGCAGCCAAGGAGGGAGGATCTATGGCTACACCTTC.

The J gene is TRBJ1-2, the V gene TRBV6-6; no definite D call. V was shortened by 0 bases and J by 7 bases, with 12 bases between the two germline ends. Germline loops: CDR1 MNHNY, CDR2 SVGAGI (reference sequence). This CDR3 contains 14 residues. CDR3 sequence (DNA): TGTGCCAGCAGTTACTCGAAATCCGAGCGTGGCTACACCTTC. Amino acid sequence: CASSYSKSERGYTF.

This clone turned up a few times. As DNA, the CDR3 is TGCGCCAGCAGCTTGGTACGGGACAGGGTCATGAACACTGAAGCTTTCTTT. This encodes CASSLVRDRVMNTEAFF. This rearrangement joins TRBV5-1 to TRBJ1-1; 9 nucleotides agree with TRBD1. J gave up 0 bases and V 0 bases, and 6 bases lay outside the gene matches. Per germline, CDR1 SGHRS and CDR2 YFSETQ. The CDR3 spans 17 residues.

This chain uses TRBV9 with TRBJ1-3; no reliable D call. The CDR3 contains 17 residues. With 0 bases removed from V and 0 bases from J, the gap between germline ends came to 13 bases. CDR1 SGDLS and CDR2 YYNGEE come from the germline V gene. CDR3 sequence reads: CASSVVAALGSGNTIYF. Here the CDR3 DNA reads TGTGCCAGCAGCGTAGTGGCAGCGCTGGGCTCTGGAAACACCATATATTTT.

The CDR3 sequence is CSSAKGQGTATSWNEQFF. The CDR3, as DNA: TGCAGCTCCGCCAAGGGACAGGGTACGGCGACTAGCTGGAATGAGCAGTTCTTC. This chain joins TRBV29-1 and TRBJ2-1, with 9 bases fitting TRBD1. Germline trimming cut 8 bases from V and 7 bases from J; bases unmatched to any gene: 24. Germline values: CDR1 SQVTM, CDR2 ANQGSEA. The CDR3 is 18 residues long.

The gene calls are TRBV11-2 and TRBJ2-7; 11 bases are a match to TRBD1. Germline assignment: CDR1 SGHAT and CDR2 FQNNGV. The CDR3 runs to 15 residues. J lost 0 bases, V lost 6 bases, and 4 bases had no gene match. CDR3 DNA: TGTGCCAGCAGGGGACAGGGGGTTAGCTCCTACGAGCAGTACTTC. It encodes CASRGQGVSSYEQYF.

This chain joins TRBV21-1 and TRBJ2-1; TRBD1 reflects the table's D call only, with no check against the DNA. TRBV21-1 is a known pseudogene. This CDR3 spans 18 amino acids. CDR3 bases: TGTGCCAGCAGCAAAGGAGACAGGACACCTTCTTTTGACAATGAGCAGTTCTTC. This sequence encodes CASSKGDRTPSFDNEQFF.

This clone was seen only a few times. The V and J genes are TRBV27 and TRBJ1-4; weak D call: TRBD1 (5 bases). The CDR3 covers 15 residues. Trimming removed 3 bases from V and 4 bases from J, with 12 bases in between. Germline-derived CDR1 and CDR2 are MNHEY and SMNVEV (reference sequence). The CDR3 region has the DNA TGTGCCAGCAGTTTGGGGCCCAGTTATAATGAAAAACTGTTTTTT. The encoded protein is CASSLGPSYNEKLFF.

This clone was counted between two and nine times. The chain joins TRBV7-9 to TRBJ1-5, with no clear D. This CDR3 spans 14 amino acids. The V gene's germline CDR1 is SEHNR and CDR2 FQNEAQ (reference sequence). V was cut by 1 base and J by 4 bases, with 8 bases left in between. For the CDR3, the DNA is TGTGCCAGCAGCTTAGGGTCAGAAAATCAGCCCCAGCATTTT. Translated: CASSLGSENQPQHF.

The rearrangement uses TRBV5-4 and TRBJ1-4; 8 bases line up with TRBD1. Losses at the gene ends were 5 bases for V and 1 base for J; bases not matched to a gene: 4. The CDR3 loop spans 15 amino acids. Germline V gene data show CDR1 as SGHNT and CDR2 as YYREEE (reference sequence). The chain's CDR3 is CASSTGGITNEKLFF. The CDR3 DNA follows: TGTGCCAGCAGTACAGGGGGTATAACTAATGAAAAACTGTTTTTT.